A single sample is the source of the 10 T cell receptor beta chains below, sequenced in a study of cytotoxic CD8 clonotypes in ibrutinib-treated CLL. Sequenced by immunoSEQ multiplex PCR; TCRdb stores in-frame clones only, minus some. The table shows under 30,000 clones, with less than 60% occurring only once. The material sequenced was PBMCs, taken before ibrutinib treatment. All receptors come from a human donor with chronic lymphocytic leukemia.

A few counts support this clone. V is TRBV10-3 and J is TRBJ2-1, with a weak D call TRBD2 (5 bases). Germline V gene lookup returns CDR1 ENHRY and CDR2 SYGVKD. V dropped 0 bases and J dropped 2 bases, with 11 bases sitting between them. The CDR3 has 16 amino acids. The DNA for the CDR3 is TGTGCCATCAGTGAGTCGAAACGGACTGCCTACAATGAGCAGTTCTTC. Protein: CAISESKRTAYNEQFF.

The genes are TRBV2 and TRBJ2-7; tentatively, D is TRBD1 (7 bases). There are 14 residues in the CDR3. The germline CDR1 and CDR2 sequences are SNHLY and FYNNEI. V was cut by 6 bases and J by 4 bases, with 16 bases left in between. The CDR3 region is CASRFTGEAYEQYF. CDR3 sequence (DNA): TGTGCCAGCAGGTTTACAGGGGAGGCTTACGAGCAGTACTTC.

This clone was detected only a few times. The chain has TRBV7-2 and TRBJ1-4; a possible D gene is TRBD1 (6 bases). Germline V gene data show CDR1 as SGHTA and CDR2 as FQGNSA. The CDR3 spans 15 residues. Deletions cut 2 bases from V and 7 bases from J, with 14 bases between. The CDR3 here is CASSLFGRGVEKLFF. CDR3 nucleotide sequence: TGTGCCAGCAGCTTATTTGGCAGGGGAGTTGAAAAACTGTTTTTT.

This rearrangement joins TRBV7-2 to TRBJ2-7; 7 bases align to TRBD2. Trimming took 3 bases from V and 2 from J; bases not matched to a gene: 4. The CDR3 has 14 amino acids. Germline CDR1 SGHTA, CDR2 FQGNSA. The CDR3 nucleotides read TGTGCCAGCAGCTTTGGCGGGAGAACCTACGAGCAGTACTTC. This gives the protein CASSFGGRTYEQYF. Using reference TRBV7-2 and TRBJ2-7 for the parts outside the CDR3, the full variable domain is GAGVSQSPSNKVTEKGKDVELRCDPISGHTALYWYRQSLGQGLEFLIYFQGNSAPDKSGLPSDRFSAERTGGSVSTLTIQRTQQEDSAVYLCASSFGGRTYEQYFGPGTRLTVT.

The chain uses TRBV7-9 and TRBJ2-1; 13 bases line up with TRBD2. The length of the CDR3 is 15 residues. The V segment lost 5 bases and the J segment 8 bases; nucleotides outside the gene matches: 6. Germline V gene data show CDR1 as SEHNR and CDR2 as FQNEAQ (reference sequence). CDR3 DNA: TGTGCCAGCAGCGTGGGGACTAGCGGGACGGATGAGCAGTTCTTC. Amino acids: CASSVGTSGTDEQFF. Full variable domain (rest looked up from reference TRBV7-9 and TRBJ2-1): DTGVSQNPRHKITKRGQNVTFRCDPISEHNRLYWYRQTLGQGPEFLTYFQNEAQLEKSRLLSDRFSAERPKGSFSTLEIQRTEQGDSAMYLCASSVGTSGTDEQFFGPGTRLTVL.

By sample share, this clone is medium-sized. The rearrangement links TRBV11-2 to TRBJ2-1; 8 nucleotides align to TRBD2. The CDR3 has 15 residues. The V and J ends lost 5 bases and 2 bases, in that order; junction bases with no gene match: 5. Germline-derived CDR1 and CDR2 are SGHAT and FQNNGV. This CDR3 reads CASSVSGRAYNEQFF. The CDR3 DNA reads TGTGCCAGCAGCGTAAGCGGGAGAGCCTACAATGAGCAGTTCTTC.

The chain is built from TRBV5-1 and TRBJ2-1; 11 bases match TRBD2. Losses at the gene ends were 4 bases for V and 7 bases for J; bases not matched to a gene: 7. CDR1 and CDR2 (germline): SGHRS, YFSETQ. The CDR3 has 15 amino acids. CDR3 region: CASSLLAGGVNEQFF. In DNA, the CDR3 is TGCGCCAGCAGCCTGCTAGCGGGAGGAGTTAATGAGCAGTTCTTC.

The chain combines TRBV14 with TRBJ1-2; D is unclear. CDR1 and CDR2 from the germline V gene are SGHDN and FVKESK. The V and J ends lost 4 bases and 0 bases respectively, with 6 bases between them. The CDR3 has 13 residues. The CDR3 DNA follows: TGTGCCAGCAGCCTCGGGTCTAACTATGGCTACACCTTC. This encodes CASSLGSNYGYTF.

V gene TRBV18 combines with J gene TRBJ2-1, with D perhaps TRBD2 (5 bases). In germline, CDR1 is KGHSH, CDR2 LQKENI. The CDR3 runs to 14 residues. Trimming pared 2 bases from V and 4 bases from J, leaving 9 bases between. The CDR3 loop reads CASSPGLPYNEQFF. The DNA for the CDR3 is TGTGCCAGCTCACCAGGACTGCCTTACAATGAGCAGTTCTTC.

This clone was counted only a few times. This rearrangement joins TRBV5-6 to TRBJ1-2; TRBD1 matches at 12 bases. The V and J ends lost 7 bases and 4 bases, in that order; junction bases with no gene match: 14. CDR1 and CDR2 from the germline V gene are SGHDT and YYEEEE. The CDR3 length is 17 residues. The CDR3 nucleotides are TGTGCCAGCGGACCCGGGACAGGGGGCCATGTAGGCTATGGCTACACCTTC. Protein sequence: CASGPGTGGHVGYGYTF.